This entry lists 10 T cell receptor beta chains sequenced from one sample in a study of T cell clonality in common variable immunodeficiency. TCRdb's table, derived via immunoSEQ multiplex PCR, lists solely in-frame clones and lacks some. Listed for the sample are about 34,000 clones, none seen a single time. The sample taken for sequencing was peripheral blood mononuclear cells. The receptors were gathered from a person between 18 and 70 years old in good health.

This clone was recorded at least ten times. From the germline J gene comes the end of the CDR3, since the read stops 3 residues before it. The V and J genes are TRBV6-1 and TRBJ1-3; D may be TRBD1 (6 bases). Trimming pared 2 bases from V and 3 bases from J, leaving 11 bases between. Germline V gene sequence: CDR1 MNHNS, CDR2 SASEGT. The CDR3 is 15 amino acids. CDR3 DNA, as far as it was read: TGTGCCAGCAGTGAATCAAAGACAGGTGGAAACACC. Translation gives CASSESKTGGNT. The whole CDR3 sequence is CASSESKTGGNTIYF.

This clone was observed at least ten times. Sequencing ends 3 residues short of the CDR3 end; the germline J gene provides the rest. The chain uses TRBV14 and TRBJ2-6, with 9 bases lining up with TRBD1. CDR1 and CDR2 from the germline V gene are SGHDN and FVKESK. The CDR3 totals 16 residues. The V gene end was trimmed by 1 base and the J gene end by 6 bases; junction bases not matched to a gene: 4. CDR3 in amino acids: CASSQAGDRAANVLTF. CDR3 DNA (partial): TGTGCCAGCAGCCAAGCTGGGGACAGGGCGGCCAACGTC. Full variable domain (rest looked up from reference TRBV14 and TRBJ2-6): EAGVTQFPSHSVIEKGQTVTLRCDPISGHDNLYWYRRVMGKEIKFLLHFVKESKQDESGMPNNRFLAERTGGTYSTLKVQPAELEDSGVYFCASSQAGDRAANVLTFGAGSRLTVL.

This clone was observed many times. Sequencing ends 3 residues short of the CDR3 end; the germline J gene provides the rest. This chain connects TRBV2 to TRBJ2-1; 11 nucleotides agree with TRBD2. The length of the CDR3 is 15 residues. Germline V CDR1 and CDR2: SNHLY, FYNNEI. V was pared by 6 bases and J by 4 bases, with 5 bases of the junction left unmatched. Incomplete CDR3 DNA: TGTGCCAGCAGGTTGGGACTAGCGGATTACAATGAG. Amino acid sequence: CASRLGLADYNE. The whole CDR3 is CASRLGLADYNEQFF.

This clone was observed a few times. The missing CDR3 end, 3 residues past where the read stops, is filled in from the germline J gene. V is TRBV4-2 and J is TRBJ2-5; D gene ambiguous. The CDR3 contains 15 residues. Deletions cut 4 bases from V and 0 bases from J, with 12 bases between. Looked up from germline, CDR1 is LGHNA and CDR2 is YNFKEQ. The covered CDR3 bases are TGTGCCAGCAGCCCCCGCATGGCAGACCAAGAGACC. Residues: CASSPRMADQET. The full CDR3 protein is CASSPRMADQETQYF.

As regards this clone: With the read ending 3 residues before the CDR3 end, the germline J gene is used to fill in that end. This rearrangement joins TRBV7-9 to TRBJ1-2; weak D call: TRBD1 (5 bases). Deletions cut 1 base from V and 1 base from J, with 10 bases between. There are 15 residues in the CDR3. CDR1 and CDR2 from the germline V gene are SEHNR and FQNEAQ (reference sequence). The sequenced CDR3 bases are TGTGCCAGCAGCTTAGGCCCGACAGTTAACTATGGC. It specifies CASSLGPTVNYG. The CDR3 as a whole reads CASSLGPTVNYGYTF.

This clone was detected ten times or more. This CDR3 is CASSIGTGELFF. CDR3 DNA (partial): TGTGCCAGCAGCATCGGCACCGGGGAG. The rearrangement links TRBV7-9 to TRBJ2-2, with unresolved D. The CDR3 goes on 3 residues after the read ends, and that part is filled in from the germline J gene. Germline V gene data show CDR1 as SEHNR and CDR2 as FQNEAQ (reference sequence). Trimming took off 5 bases at V and 4 bases at J, with 5 bases between the two ends. The CDR3 length is 12 residues.

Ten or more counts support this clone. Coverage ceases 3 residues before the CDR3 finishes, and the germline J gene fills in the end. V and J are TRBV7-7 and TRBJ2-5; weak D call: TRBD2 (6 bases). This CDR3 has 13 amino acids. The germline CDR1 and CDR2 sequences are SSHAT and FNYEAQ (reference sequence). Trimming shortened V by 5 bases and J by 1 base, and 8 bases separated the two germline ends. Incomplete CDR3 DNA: TGTGCCAGCAGCCGGGACTCCCAAGAGACC. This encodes CASSRDSQET. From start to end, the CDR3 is CASSRDSQETQYF.

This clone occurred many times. The DNA read from the CDR3 is TGTGCCAGCACCCCGACTAGCGGGGTATACAATGAG. Translating gives CASTPTSGVYNE. The entire CDR3 is CASTPTSGVYNEQFF. The chain couples TRBV28 to TRBJ2-1, with 11 bases that match TRBD2. The CDR3 end falls 3 residues outside the read, so it is completed with the germline J gene. V dropped 7 bases and J dropped 4; count of bases not matched to a gene: 6. Germline loops: CDR1 MDHEN, CDR2 SYDVKM. The CDR3 is made up of 15 amino acids.

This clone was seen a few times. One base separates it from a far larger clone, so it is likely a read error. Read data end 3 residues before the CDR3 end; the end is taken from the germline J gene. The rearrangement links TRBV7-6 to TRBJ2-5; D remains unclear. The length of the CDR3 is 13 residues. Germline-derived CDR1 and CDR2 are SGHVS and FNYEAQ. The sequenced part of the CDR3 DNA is TGTACCAGCAGCTTTACAGACCAAGAGACC. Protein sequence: CTSSFTDQET. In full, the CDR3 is CTSSFTDQETQYF.

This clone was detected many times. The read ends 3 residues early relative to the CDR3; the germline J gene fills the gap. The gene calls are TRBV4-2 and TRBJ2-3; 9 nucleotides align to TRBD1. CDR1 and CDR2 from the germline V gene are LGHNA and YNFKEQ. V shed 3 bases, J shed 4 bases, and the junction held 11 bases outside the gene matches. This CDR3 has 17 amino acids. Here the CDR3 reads CASSQGRTGARPDTQYF. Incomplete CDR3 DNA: TGTGCCAGCAGCCAGGGTAGGACAGGGGCTCGCCCAGATACG.